The rows below give T cell receptor beta chains drawn from one sample of a study of blood T cell repertoires in COVID-19. Method: immunoSEQ multiplex PCR; TCRdb's copy keeps in-frame clones and lacks some. The sample records roughly 360,000 clones, about four fifths being singletons. Sequenced material: PBMCs or T cells enriched from blood (not recorded which). The source is a woman between 50 and 59 years old who had recovered from COVID-19. The conserved cysteine and the conserved F or W are not part of the CDR3 here. The D gene is left open where the match is weak. Only some rows state a clone size, as once, few, many or a class for expanded clones.

clone_size: NA
d_call: TRBD2
j_call: TRBJ2-7
v_call: TRBV7-2
cdr3_aa: ASSKTGLAGVGEQY

clone_size: NA
d_call: TRBD2
j_call: TRBJ2-1
v_call: TRBV6-2/TRBV6-3
cdr3_aa: ASSAERGRQF

clone_size: NA
d_call: NA
j_call: TRBJ1-1
v_call: TRBV12-3/TRBV12-4
cdr3_aa: ASSLGQNTEAF

clone_size: many
d_call: NA
j_call: TRBJ2-5
v_call: TRBV19
cdr3_aa: ASSRTTKETQY

clone_size: NA
d_call: TRBD1
j_call: TRBJ1-4
v_call: TRBV19
cdr3_aa: ASSGGDSNEKLF

clone_size: NA
d_call: NA
j_call: TRBJ1-2
v_call: TRBV28
cdr3_aa: ASSLSIDPLRGGYT

clone_size: NA
d_call: NA
j_call: TRBJ2-7
v_call: TRBV5-4
cdr3_aa: ASSSQLVSGSYEQY

clone_size: many
d_call: NA
j_call: TRBJ1-3
v_call: TRBV5-4
cdr3_aa: ASSDEIRTGNSGNTIY

clone_size: NA
d_call: TRBD1
j_call: TRBJ2-1
v_call: TRBV5-1
cdr3_aa: ASSGGQGTYNEQF

clone_size: NA
d_call: TRBD1
j_call: TRBJ2-1
v_call: TRBV6-2/TRBV6-3
cdr3_aa: ASSTTGGPSNEQF

clone_size: NA
d_call: NA
j_call: TRBJ1-4
v_call: TRBV20-1
cdr3_aa: SASWEGEGEKLF

clone_size: NA
d_call: NA
j_call: TRBJ2-5
v_call: TRBV27
cdr3_aa: ASSLRGTQETQY

clone_size: NA
d_call: NA
j_call: TRBJ1-4
v_call: TRBV5-1
cdr3_aa: ASSLASTNEKLF

clone_size: NA
d_call: TRBD2
j_call: TRBJ2-3
v_call: TRBV19
cdr3_aa: ASTKLAISTDTQY

clone_size: NA
d_call: NA
j_call: TRBJ1-1
v_call: TRBV19
cdr3_aa: ASSMSQVNTEAF